These 21 T cell receptor beta chains came from one sample sequenced in a study of blood T cell repertoires in COVID-19. The assay was immunoSEQ multiplex PCR, and TCRdb's table has in-frame clones only and misses some. This sample has under 250,000 clones, with 79% found just once. The sequenced material came from peripheral blood. These receptors came from a woman in her thirties or forties with COVID-19, enrolled during active disease.

The chain has TRBV29-1 and TRBJ2-3; TRBD2 might be the D (6 bases). The CDR3 totals 13 residues. The germline V and J ends were trimmed by 6 bases and 0 bases, with 10 bases remaining between them. Germline V gives CDR1 SQVTM, CDR2 ANQGSEA. The CDR3 DNA reads as TGCAGCGTCTTAGCGGTTAGCACAGATACGCAGTATTTT. Translation gives CSVLAVSTDTQYF.

This chain links TRBV7-2 with TRBJ2-5; no definite D call. Trimming left V 2 bases short and J 4 bases short, with 17 bases between. Germline CDR1 SGHTA, CDR2 FQGNSA. There are 16 residues in the CDR3. CDR3 protein: CASSLYTVRNGETQYF. As DNA, the CDR3 is TGTGCCAGCAGCTTATATACAGTAAGGAATGGAGAGACCCAGTACTTC.

The chain couples TRBV5-1 to TRBJ2-5; 11 bases map to TRBD2. Germline-derived CDR1 and CDR2 are SGHRS and YFSETQ. After removal of 4 bases from V and 2 bases from J, the junction contained 4 bases not matched to a gene. The CDR3 contains 15 residues. The chain's CDR3 is CASSPTSGVQETQYF. CDR3 in DNA: TGCGCCAGCAGCCCGACTAGCGGGGTACAAGAGACCCAGTACTTC.

This sequence joins TRBV9 and TRBJ2-3; D perhaps matches TRBD1 (6 bases). Germline lookup yields CDR1 SGDLS and CDR2 YYNGEE. The length of the CDR3 is 15 residues. Trimming pared 5 bases from V and 2 bases from J, leaving 15 bases between. Written as DNA, the CDR3 is TGTGCCAGCAGGGCCCAGGACAGCTACACAGATACGCAGTATTTT. As protein: CASRAQDSYTDTQYF.

A single count supports this clone. The chain combines TRBV9 with TRBJ2-3; TRBD2 might be the D (5 bases). Looked up from germline, CDR1 is SGDLS and CDR2 is YYNGEE. This CDR3 is built from 13 residues. V dropped 3 bases and J dropped 5 bases, with 10 bases sitting between them. CDR3 coding DNA: TGTGCCAGCAGCGCCGGACTTTTAGATACGCAGTATTTT. This sequence encodes CASSAGLLDTQYF.

This clone was seen many times. The rearrangement uses TRBV5-1 and TRBJ1-6, with unresolved D. Germline CDR1 and CDR2: SGHRS and YFSETQ. This CDR3 has 14 amino acids. Trimming stripped 4 bases from V and 9 bases from J, with 14 bases between. CDR3 residues: CASSRAGSGSPLHF. The DNA for the CDR3 is TGCGCCAGCAGCCGGGCGGGGTCCGGTTCACCCCTCCACTTT.

The chain recombines TRBV5-4 with TRBJ2-2; weak D call: TRBD2 (6 bases). Germline assignment: CDR1 SGHNT and CDR2 YYREEE (reference sequence). There are 13 residues in the CDR3. The V end was cut by 3 bases, the J end by 5 bases, with 8 bases between. CDR3 bases: TGTGCCAGCAGCTCCGGGACTACCGGGGAGCTGTTTTTT. It yields the protein CASSSGTTGELFF.

This clone was picked up a small number of times. The chain links TRBV5-1 to TRBJ2-3; 10 positions agree with TRBD2. Germline V gives CDR1 SGHRS, CDR2 YFSETQ. J gave up 2 bases and V 3 bases, and 6 bases lay outside the gene matches. The CDR3 is 16 residues long. In nucleotides, the CDR3 is TGCGCCAGCAGCTGGAGCGGGGGGGAATTCACAGATACGCAGTATTTT. This translates into CASSWSGGEFTDTQYF.

This chain uses TRBV27 with TRBJ2-3; weak D call: TRBD2 (6 bases). The V end was cut by 6 bases, the J end by 5 bases, with 21 bases between. Germline V gives CDR1 MNHEY, CDR2 SMNVEV (reference sequence). CDR3 size: 16 residues. This CDR3 is CASSPLIRGIQDTQYF. The CDR3 DNA reads as TGTGCCAGCAGCCCCTTAATTCGCGGGATTCAAGATACGCAGTATTTT.

The chain carries TRBV19 and TRBJ2-7; 8 bases map to TRBD2. V gave up 7 bases and J gave up 3 bases; unmatched junction bases: 8. The CDR3 runs to 14 residues. Germline V lookup: CDR1 LNHDA, CDR2 SQIVND (reference sequence). The chain's CDR3 is CASTSSGSNYEQYF. The CDR3 nucleotides are TGTGCCAGTACGTCGAGCGGGAGCAACTACGAGCAGTACTTC.

V gene TRBV19 combines with J gene TRBJ1-2, with no clear D. This CDR3 contains 14 residues. Deletions cut 6 bases from V and 0 bases from J, with 11 bases between. Germline loops: CDR1 LNHDA, CDR2 SQIVND (reference sequence). CDR3 region: CASRSAESNYGYTF. The CDR3 DNA reads TGTGCCAGTAGATCAGCGGAGTCTAACTATGGCTACACCTTC.

J is TRBJ2-5 and V is TRBV5-4; D is possibly TRBD2 (5 bases). This CDR3 has 14 amino acids. Germline CDR1 is SGHNT and CDR2 is YYREEE (reference sequence). V lost 4 bases and J 2 bases, leaving 12 bases between the germline ends. DNA for the CDR3: TGTGCCAGCAGCCCGGACTCCCAGCAAGAGACCCAGTACTTC. This sequence encodes CASSPDSQQETQYF.

The chain is built from TRBV11-2 and TRBJ2-7, with D uncertain. V dropped 3 bases and J dropped 0 bases, with 6 bases sitting between them. This CDR3 is 13 amino acids long. Germline loops: CDR1 SGHAT, CDR2 FQNNGV. This chain's CDR3 is CASSLAHSYEQYF. CDR3 coding DNA: TGTGCCAGCAGCTTGGCTCACTCCTACGAGCAGTACTTC.

The chain has TRBV19 and TRBJ1-2; TRBD1 matches 7 bases. Germline lookup yields CDR1 LNHDA and CDR2 SQIVND (reference sequence). This CDR3 has 14 amino acids. Trimming cost V 7 bases and J 2 bases; bases outside gene matches: 7. Here the CDR3 reads CASNSQGTNYGYTF. The CDR3 region has the DNA TGTGCCAGTAACTCACAGGGGACGAACTATGGCTACACCTTC.

J is TRBJ2-7 and V is TRBV12-3 or TRBV12-4; D is unclear. Trimming removed 3 bases from V and 0 bases from J, with 6 bases in between. The CDR3 runs to 13 residues. In DNA, the CDR3 is TGTGCCAGCAGTTTGCCTAGCTCCTACGAGCAGTACTTC. This codes for CASSLPSSYEQYF.

The V call is TRBV3-1 (or the pseudogene TRBV3-2), the J call TRBJ1-1; a weak D match, TRBD1 (5 bases). Trimming stripped 4 bases from V and 4 bases from J, with 13 bases between. CDR3 length equals 14 residues. CDR1 and CDR2 (germline): LGHDT, YNNKEL (reference sequence). The CDR3 bases are TGTGCCAGCAGCCCGGAGGGTAGGGGCACTGAAGCTTTCTTT. It specifies CASSPEGRGTEAFF.

V and J are TRBV3-1 (or the pseudogene TRBV3-2) and TRBJ2-5, with a tentative D call TRBD2 (6 bases). CDR3 length equals 14 residues. Germline assignment: CDR1 LGHDT and CDR2 YNNKEL (reference sequence). V was pared by 1 base and J by 5 bases, with 11 bases between. CDR3 amino acids: CASSQGQGGETQYF. CDR3 DNA: TGTGCCAGCAGCCAAGGTCAGGGAGGCGAGACCCAGTACTTC.

The rearrangement joins TRBV27 to TRBJ1-5; 8 nucleotides match TRBD1. Trimming removed 3 bases from V and 0 bases from J; junction bases left unmatched: 4. CDR1 is MNHEY, CDR2 SMNVEV, per germline (reference sequence). The CDR3 is made up of 16 amino acids. CDR3 sequence (DNA): TGTGCCAGCAGTTTCGGGACAGGAGATAGCAATCAGCCCCAGCATTTT. This codes for CASSFGTGDSNQPQHF.

The chain combines TRBV18 with TRBJ1-1; D may be TRBD1 (5 bases). The CDR3 is made up of 14 amino acids. CDR1 and CDR2 (germline): KGHSH, LQKENI. Between the trimmed V and J ends, which lost 3 bases and 1 base, there was a span of 9 bases. The CDR3 protein is CASSPRDSNTEAFF. CDR3 DNA sequence: TGTGCCAGCTCACCCCGGGACTCGAACACTGAAGCTTTCTTT.

This clone was observed a handful of times. The chain employs TRBV19 and TRBJ1-5, with 8 bases aligning to TRBD1. The CDR3 spans 17 residues. In germline, CDR1 is LNHDA, CDR2 SQIVND (reference sequence). J lost 0 bases, V lost 5 bases, and 9 bases had no gene match. The CDR3 sequence is CASSPWTGTYSNQPQHF. The CDR3 nucleotides are TGTGCCAGTAGTCCTTGGACAGGGACCTATAGCAATCAGCCCCAGCATTTT.

This chain connects TRBV6-5 to TRBJ2-3; no clear D. CDR1 and CDR2 from the germline V gene are MNHEY and SVGAGI. V gave up 7 bases and J gave up 2 bases, with 13 bases separating them. The CDR3 totals 14 residues. The CDR3 here is CASTQAVPTDTQYF. As DNA, the CDR3 is TGTGCCAGCACCCAGGCAGTGCCCACAGATACGCAGTATTTT.